The 18 T cell receptor beta chains listed next were all sequenced from one sample in a study of T cell clones after liver transplantation. Sequencing was performed with immunoSEQ multiplex PCR; in TCRdb, only in-frame clones are kept and a portion is missing. This table has about 20,000 clones, 75% to 80% appearing once. The material sequenced was CD8+ T cells from blood, taken roughly 55 months after liver transplant. All receptors come from a human patient who received a liver transplant. The graft donor may be the source of some T cells.

This chain joins TRBV4-1 and TRBJ2-7; TRBD1 or TRBD2 may be the D gene (5 bases each). The CDR3 sequence is 15 residues long. Looked up from germline, CDR1 is MGHRA and CDR2 is YSYEKL. Between the trimmed V and J ends, which lost 0 bases and 3 bases, there was a span of 12 bases. CDR3 loop: CASSQELQRGYEQYF. The CDR3 DNA reads as TGCGCCAGCAGCCAAGAGTTGCAGAGGGGCTACGAGCAGTACTTC.

The chain is built from TRBV4-1 and TRBJ2-2; tentative D call: TRBD1 (6 bases). V dropped 3 bases and J dropped 4 bases, with 18 bases sitting between them. Germline assignment: CDR1 MGHRA and CDR2 YSYEKL. The CDR3 consists of 17 residues. The CDR3 DNA is TGCGCCAGCAGCCAGGACCGGACCATACAGGGCACCGGGGAGCTGTTTTTT. This sequence encodes CASSQDRTIQGTGELFF.

The chain has TRBV15 and TRBJ2-7; 8 bases agree with TRBD1. CDR1 and CDR2 (germline): LNHNV, YYDKDF (reference sequence). The length of the CDR3 is 15 residues. V lost 5 bases, J lost 4 bases, and 10 bases stayed unmatched. CDR3 loop: CATSGQQGVEYEQYF. The CDR3 DNA follows: TGTGCCACCAGCGGACAACAGGGGGTTGAGTACGAGCAGTACTTC.

The rearrangement uses TRBV19 and TRBJ1-1; D gene uncertain. The V gene's germline CDR1 is LNHDA and CDR2 SQIVND (reference sequence). The CDR3 runs to 14 residues. Trimming left V 1 base short and J 11 bases short, with 17 bases between. The DNA for the CDR3 is TGTGCCAGTAGTATAGCGAGTTCTCAAGGGAAGGCTTTCTTT. Translation gives CASSIASSQGKAFF.

The chain combines TRBV7-9 with TRBJ2-3, with D possibly called TRBD1 or TRBD2 (6 bases each). This CDR3 is built from 16 residues. CDR1 SEHNR and CDR2 FQNEAQ come from the germline V gene (reference sequence). V was shortened by 2 bases and J by 2 bases, with 14 bases between the two germline ends. The CDR3 bases are TGTGCCAGCAGCTTATTAGGAGGGGGAGACACAGATACGCAGTATTTT. This sequence encodes CASSLLGGGDTDTQYF.

The chain is built from TRBV7-6 and TRBJ1-2; no firm D call. Per the germline V gene, CDR1 is SGHVS and CDR2 is FNYEAQ. The CDR3 extends over 14 amino acids. V lost 1 base and J 6 bases, leaving 12 bases between the germline ends. In nucleotides, the CDR3 is TGTGCCAGCAGCTTAGAGGTCGGAGGGAATGGCTACACCTTC. Translation: CASSLEVGGNGYTF.

V is TRBV6-1 and J is TRBJ2-7, with a weak D call TRBD1 (6 bases). Germline V gene lookup returns CDR1 MNHNS and CDR2 SASEGT. The germline V and J ends were trimmed by 6 bases and 0 bases, with 15 bases remaining between them. The CDR3 runs to 15 residues. This CDR3 reads CASRLPDSNSYEQYF. The CDR3 DNA is TGTGCCAGCAGGCTCCCGGACAGTAACTCCTACGAGCAGTACTTC.

This clone qualifies as medium-sized. This chain connects TRBV6-1 to TRBJ1-2; D uncertain. The CDR3 length is 10 residues. Trimming shortened V by 3 bases and J by 9 bases, and 5 bases separated the two germline ends. Per the germline V gene, CDR1 is MNHNS and CDR2 is SASEGT. The CDR3 DNA reads as TGTGCCAGCAGTGATTGGCGCTACACCTTC. This codes for CASSDWRYTF.

This chain's CDR3 is CASSPTTGGAYEQYF. In DNA form, the CDR3 reads TGCGCCAGCAGCCCTACTACAGGGGGGGCCTACGAGCAGTACTTC. The chain couples TRBV5-1 to TRBJ2-7; tentative D call: TRBD1 (8 bases). Germline values: CDR1 SGHRS, CDR2 YFSETQ. Trimming took off 4 bases at V and 2 bases at J, with 16 bases between the two ends. This CDR3 has 15 residues.

A single count supports this clone. The chain has TRBV9 and TRBJ1-4, with D maybe TRBD1 (6 bases). Germline-derived CDR1 and CDR2 are SGDLS and YYNGEE. V lost 3 bases to trimming and J lost 3 bases, with 9 bases between them. The CDR3 sequence is 14 residues long. The CDR3 DNA reads TGTGCCAGCAGCGGTTCAGGGGCTAATGAAAAACTGTTTTTT. This sequence encodes CASSGSGANEKLFF.

The CDR3 loop is CASSTPGQWAGELFF. In DNA, the CDR3 is TGTGCCAGCAGTACTCCGGGACAATGGGCCGGGGAGCTGTTTTTT. The chain carries TRBV28 and TRBJ2-2; tentative D call: TRBD1 (6 bases). The V and J ends lost 5 bases and 6 bases respectively, with 16 bases between them. The CDR3 runs 15 residues. Germline V CDR1 and CDR2: MDHEN, SYDVKM.

This clone occurred once. This chain links TRBV27 with TRBJ1-3; D remains ambiguous. V gave up 2 bases and J gave up 0 bases, with 17 bases separating them. CDR3 length equals 18 residues. In germline, CDR1 is MNHEY, CDR2 SMNVEV (reference sequence). Written as DNA, the CDR3 is TGTGCCAGCAGTTTAGGCCCGCCGACATCCACCTCTGGAAACACCATATATTTT. As protein: CASSLGPPTSTSGNTIYF.

V gene TRBV11-2 combines with J gene TRBJ2-7, with 10 bases matching TRBD2. J gave up 5 bases and V 1 base, and 11 bases lay outside the gene matches. Germline V lookup: CDR1 SGHAT, CDR2 FQNNGV. CDR3 length: 17 residues. The CDR3 here is CASSLGVLAGGDHEQYF. CDR3 nucleotides: TGTGCCAGCAGCTTAGGGGTCTTAGCGGGGGGCGATCACGAGCAGTACTTC. The full variable domain, completed using reference TRBV11-2 and TRBJ2-7, is EAGVAQSPRYKIIEKRQSVAFWCNPISGHATLYWYQQILGQGPKLLIQFQNNGVVDDSQLPKDRFSAERLKGVDSTLKIQPAKLEDSAVYLCASSLGVLAGGDHEQYFGPGTRLTVT.

The chain carries TRBV2 and TRBJ1-4; 7 bases agree with TRBD1. This CDR3 is 15 amino acids long. Germline assignment: CDR1 SNHLY and CDR2 FYNNEI. Unmatched junction bases numbered 10, after V lost 7 bases and J lost 5 bases. Written as DNA, the CDR3 is TGTGCCAGCACCCCCTGGGGAGGGGGCAATGAAAAACTGTTTTTT. It encodes CASTPWGGGNEKLFF.

The genes are TRBV5-4 and TRBJ2-5; 12 nucleotides align to TRBD2. The CDR3 covers 17 residues. Germline V gives CDR1 SGHNT, CDR2 YYREEE (reference sequence). V shed 5 bases and J 5 bases; nucleotides not matched to a gene: 13. The CDR3 loop is CASRTGLAGKDRETQYF. For the CDR3, the DNA is TGTGCCAGCAGGACAGGACTAGCGGGGAAAGACAGGGAGACCCAGTACTTC.

This clone was recorded a few times. Germline and junction disagree at one end, which may indicate a read error. V gene TRBV2 combines with J gene TRBJ1-6; unclear D gene. Germline CDR1 and CDR2: SNHLY and FYNNEI. The CDR3 contains 12 residues. CDR3 nucleotide sequence: TGTGCCAGCAGTGAACACTCTTCAACCCTCCACTTT. It translates to CASSEHSSTLHF.

The V call is TRBV11-2, the J call TRBJ1-3; no reliable D call. Trimming shortened V by 0 bases and J by 2 bases, and 5 bases separated the two germline ends. The CDR3 has 14 amino acids. The germline V gene has CDR1 SGHAT and CDR2 FQNNGV. For the CDR3, the DNA is TGTGCCAGCAGCTTAGACGGGACTGGAAACACCATATATTTT. Protein sequence: CASSLDGTGNTIYF.

V usage is TRBV27 and J usage is TRBJ2-7, with a tentative D call TRBD1 (6 bases). Germline V gives CDR1 MNHEY, CDR2 SMNVEV (reference sequence). The CDR3 is 14 amino acids. Trimming stripped 6 bases from V and 0 bases from J, with 12 bases between. The DNA for the CDR3 is TGTGCCAGCAGCCTACGAGGGGGCTCCTACGAGCAGTACTTC. This gives the protein CASSLRGGSYEQYF.